The T cell receptor (beta chain) described here comes from a study of identical twins. The length of the CDR3 is 14 residues. In germline, CDR1 is SGHVS, CDR2 FNYEAQ. J was trimmed by 6 bases and V by 2 bases; bases with no gene match: 4. This clonotype was seen only a few times. TCRdb reprocessed the 5' RACE reads via MiXCR and lists one record per CDR3 protein. The sample holds fewer than 900,000 distinct CDR3 sequences; approximately 22% are singletons and the top ten take approximately 4.5%. These data also formed part of another study, on T cells expressing NK-cell markers.

Sequenced material: PBMCs. The rearrangement joins TRBV7-6 to TRBJ2-1; 7 bases are shared with TRBD1. The sequence was collected from a woman aged 18 to 35 in good health. The CDR3 here is CASSLRQGVNEQFF. The CDR3 DNA reads as TGTGCCAGCAGCTTACGACAGGGTGTCAATGAGCAGTTCTTC.